Listed below are T cell receptor beta chains from one sample, sequenced in a study of T cell responses to AZD1222 COVID-19 vaccine. TCRdb keeps only in-frame clones here, not all; method: immunoSEQ multiplex PCR. Altogether some 85,000 clones are present, roughly nine tenths being singletons, with the ten largest covering under 10%. Sequencing used peripheral blood, obtained on day 0 of AZD1222 vaccination. The origin of the receptors is an adult in good health. Each CDR3 is given with its conserved first and last residue. D genes are given only for firm matches. Some rows mark clone size as missing; the rest say once, few, many or name a class of expanded clone.

>NA|TRBJ2-1|TRBV30|NA
TGTGCCTGGAGTGTAAACCTATACAATGAGCAGTTCTTC
CAWSVNLYNEQFF
>NA|TRBJ1-3|TRBV5-6|NA
TGTGCCAGCAGGAGTATAGAGGGAAACACCATATATTTT
CASRSIEGNTIYF
>NA|TRBJ1-1|TRBV6-5|NA
TGTGCCAGCAGAAAGGGGCTTGAAGCTTTCTTT
CASRKGLEAFF
>NA|TRBJ1-1|TRBV6-2/TRBV6-3|NA
TGTGCCAGCAGCGCGCGGGATTTCTCAGGGACTGAAGCTTTCTTT
CASSARDFSGTEAFF
>NA|TRBJ2-1|TRBV10-2|TRBD2
TGCGCCAGCAGAACTAGCGGCCTCTACAATGAGCAGTTCTTC
CASRTSGLYNEQFF
>NA|TRBJ2-1|TRBV18|TRBD2
TGTGCCAGCTCACGCTCCCTAGCGGGAGGACCGGATGAGCAGTTCTTC
CASSRSLAGGPDEQFF
>NA|TRBJ2-3|TRBV6-4|NA
TGTGCCAGCAGTGACTCGATTAAGGGGGGCGCAGATACGCAGTATTTT
CASSDSIKGGADTQYF
>NA|TRBJ2-5|TRBV6-6|NA
TGTGCCAGCAGTTACAGGGAGGAAGGGGGAGAGACCCAGTACTTC
CASSYREEGGETQYF
>NA|TRBJ2-2|TRBV11-1|TRBD2
TGTGCCAGCAGCTTAGCGGCTAGCGGGAGGAACACCGGGGAGCTGTTTTTT
CASSLAASGRNTGELFF
>once|TRBJ2-3|TRBV13|TRBD2
TGTGCCAGCAGCTTGACTAGCGGGGGGGCCCGAGATACGCAGTATTTT
CASSLTSGGARDTQYF
>NA|TRBJ2-7|TRBV6-5|TRBD1
TGTGCCAGCAGTCCCGGACAGGGAAAGTACGAGCAGTACTTC
CASSPGQGKYEQYF
>NA|TRBJ2-7|TRBV7-9|NA
TGTGCCAGCAGCTTAGAGTCGGGGAGTGGGAGTCGCGCCTACGAGCAGTACTTC
CASSLESGSGSRAYEQYF
>NA|TRBJ2-7|TRBV7-9|NA
TGTGCCAGCAGCCGGCGCCGGGACTTGACTTACGAGCAGTACTTC
CASSRRRDLTYEQYF
>NA|TRBJ2-7|TRBV11-1|TRBD1
TGTGCCAGCGGAACAATACAGGGGGCGATCAACGAGCAGTACTTC
CASGTIQGAINEQYF
>NA|TRBJ1-3|TRBV9|NA
TGTGCCAGCAGCGTACAGGATGGCTCTGGAAACACCATATATTTT
CASSVQDGSGNTIYF
>once|TRBJ1-1|TRBV7-3|TRBD1
TGTGCCAGCAGCTTAACTTCCGACAGGGCAGAAGCTTTCTTT
CASSLTSDRAEAFF
>NA|TRBJ1-5|TRBV7-9|NA
TGTGCCAGCAGCTTAGCAGGTCAGCCCCAGCATTTT
CASSLAGQPQHF
>NA|TRBJ2-7|TRBV3-1/TRBV3-2|NA
TGTGCCAGCAGTCTCGGGGGCTACGAGCAGTACTTC
CASSLGGYEQYF
>NA|TRBJ2-1|TRBV29-1|TRBD2
TGCAGCGTTGAGACTAGCGGGGCCGGGAATGAGCAGTTCTTC
CSVETSGAGNEQFF
>NA|TRBJ1-5|TRBV7-9|NA
TGTGCCAGCAGCTCTATTGACGGGAGCAATCAGCCCCAGCATTTT
CASSSIDGSNQPQHF
>NA|TRBJ2-2|TRBV28|NA
TGTGCCAGCAGTTCCCAGAACACCGGGGAGCTGTTTTTT
CASSSQNTGELFF
>NA|TRBJ1-2|TRBV7-2|NA
TGTGCCAGCAGCTTAAGTCAGATGGCAGCTAACTATGGCTACACCTTC
CASSLSQMAANYGYTF
>NA|TRBJ1-5|TRBV24-1|NA
TGTGCCACCAGTCGCCAGGGTTCCCGGTATAGCAATCAGCCCCAGCATTTT
CATSRQGSRYSNQPQHF
>NA|TRBJ1-2|TRBV4-3|NA
TGCGCCAGCAGCCAAGTCCAGGTGGGGTATGGCTACACCTTC
CASSQVQVGYGYTF
>NA|TRBJ2-3|TRBV3-1/TRBV3-2|TRBD2
TGTGCCAGCAGCCAAGGAACGATAGAGGGACTAGGGGAGTATTTT
CASSQGTIEGLGEYF
>NA|TRBJ2-1|TRBV6-1|NA
TGTGCCAGCAGTGGACCTCAGGGAGTCTCCTACAATGAGCAGTTCTTC
CASSGPQGVSYNEQFF
>NA|TRBJ2-5|TRBV3-1/TRBV3-2|TRBD2
TGTGCCAGCAGCCAAGTAGCGGGAAGGGAGACCCAGTACTTC
CASSQVAGRETQYF
>few|TRBJ1-6|TRBV9|TRBD1
TGTGCCAGCAGCCCAGGACAGGGAGGAAATTCACCCCTCCACTTT
CASSPGQGGNSPLHF
>NA|TRBJ1-1|TRBV5-6|NA
TGTGCCAGCAGCTTGGAATTAAGGAACACTGAAGCTTTCTTT
CASSLELRNTEAFF